This T cell receptor beta chain was captured in a study of cytomegalovirus exposure and HLA in healthy donors. Study as a whole: Out of 150 million to 200 million T cells, an earlier analysis found fewer than 140 million unique TCR beta sequences in total.

With regard to this clone: The antigen is unknown.

Primers included in the PCR were 60 Vbeta and 13 Jbeta primers. TCRdb's table, derived via immunoSEQ multiplex PCR, lists solely in-frame clones and lacks some. The repertoire holds about 140,000 clones, with 61% as singletons. Study-wide findings and caveats: In vitro experiments confirmed that a few CMV-associated chains were specific for CMV antigens. Sequencing probably produced one cluster of sequence variants that were highly shared.

V shed 8 bases, J shed 4 bases, and the junction held 3 bases outside the gene matches. Germline V CDR1 and CDR2: SGHAT, FQNNGV. The CDR3 consists of 12 residues. The V gene is TRBV11-2, the J gene TRBJ2-7; 9 bases map to TRBD2. Sample: PBMCs. This clonotype originated in a male donor in good health and CMV-seronegative. CDR3 bases: TGTGCCAGCGTCGCGGGGGGGTACGAGCAGTACTTC. It yields the protein CASVAGGYEQYF. Full variable domain (rest looked up from reference TRBV11-2 and TRBJ2-7): EAGVAQSPRYKIIEKRQSVAFWCNPISGHATLYWYQQILGQGPKLLIQFQNNGVVDDSQLPKDRFSAERLKGVDSTLKIQPAKLEDSAVYLCASVAGGYEQYFGPGTRLTVT.